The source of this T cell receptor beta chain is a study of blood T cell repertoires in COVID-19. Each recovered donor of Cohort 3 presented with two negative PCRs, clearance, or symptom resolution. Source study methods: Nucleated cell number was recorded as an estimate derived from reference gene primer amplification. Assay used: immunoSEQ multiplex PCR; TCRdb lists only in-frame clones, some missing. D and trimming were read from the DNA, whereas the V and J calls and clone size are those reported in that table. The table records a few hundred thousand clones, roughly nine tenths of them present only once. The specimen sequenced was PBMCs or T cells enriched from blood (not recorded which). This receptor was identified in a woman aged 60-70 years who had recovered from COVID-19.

Written as DNA, the CDR3 is TGTGCCAGCAGTTCTAATAGACAGGGTCCCAATGGCTACACCTTC. Translating it yields CASSSNRQGPNGYTF. The chain carries TRBV6-5 and TRBJ1-2, with 7 bases fitting TRBD1. V lost 4 bases, J lost 6 bases, and 11 bases stayed unmatched. This CDR3 is built from 15 residues. Looked up from germline, CDR1 is MNHEY and CDR2 is SVGAGI.